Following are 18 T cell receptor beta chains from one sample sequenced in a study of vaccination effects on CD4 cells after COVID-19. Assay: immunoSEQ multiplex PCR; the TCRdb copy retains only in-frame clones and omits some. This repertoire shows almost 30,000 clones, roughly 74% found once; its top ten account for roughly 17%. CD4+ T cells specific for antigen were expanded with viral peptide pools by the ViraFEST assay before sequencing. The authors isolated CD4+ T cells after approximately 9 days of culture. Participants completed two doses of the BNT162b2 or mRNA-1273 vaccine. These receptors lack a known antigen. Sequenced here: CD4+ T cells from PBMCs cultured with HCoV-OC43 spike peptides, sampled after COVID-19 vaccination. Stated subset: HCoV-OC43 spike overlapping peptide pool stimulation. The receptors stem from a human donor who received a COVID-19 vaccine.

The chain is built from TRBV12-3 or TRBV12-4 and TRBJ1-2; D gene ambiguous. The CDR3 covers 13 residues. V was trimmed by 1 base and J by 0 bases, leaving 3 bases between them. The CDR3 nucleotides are TGTGCCAGCAGTTTAGTTACTAACTATGGCTACACCTTC. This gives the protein CASSLVTNYGYTF.

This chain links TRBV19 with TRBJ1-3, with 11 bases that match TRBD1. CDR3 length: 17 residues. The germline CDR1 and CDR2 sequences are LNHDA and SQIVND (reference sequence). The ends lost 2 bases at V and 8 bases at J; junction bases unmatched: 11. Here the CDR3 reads CASSIPPGTGGLYTIYF. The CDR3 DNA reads TGTGCCAGTAGTATACCCCCCGGGACAGGGGGGTTATACACCATATATTTT.

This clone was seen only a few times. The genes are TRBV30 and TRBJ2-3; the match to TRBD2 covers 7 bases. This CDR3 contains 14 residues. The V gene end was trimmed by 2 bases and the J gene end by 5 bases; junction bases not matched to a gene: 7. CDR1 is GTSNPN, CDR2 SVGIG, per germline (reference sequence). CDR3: CAWSTAGGRDTQYF. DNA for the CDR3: TGTGCCTGGAGTACAGCGGGCGGGAGAGATACGCAGTATTTT.

The CDR3 DNA reads TGTGCCAGCAGCCCCAGGGACGGTCCCTACAATGAGCAGTTCTTC. It translates to CASSPRDGPYNEQFF. This chain connects TRBV3-1 (or the pseudogene TRBV3-2) to TRBJ2-1, with D perhaps matching TRBD1 or TRBD2 (5 bases each). The CDR3 totals 15 residues. Between the trimmed V and J ends, which lost 4 bases and 2 bases, there was a span of 12 bases. Germline V gene sequence: CDR1 LGHDT, CDR2 YNNKEL (reference sequence).

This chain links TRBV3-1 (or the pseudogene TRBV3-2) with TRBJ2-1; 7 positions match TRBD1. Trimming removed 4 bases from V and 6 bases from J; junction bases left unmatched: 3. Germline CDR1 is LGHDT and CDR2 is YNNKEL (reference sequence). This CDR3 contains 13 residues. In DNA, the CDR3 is TGTGCCAGCAGCCCGGGACAGCCCAATGAGCAGTTCTTC. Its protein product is CASSPGQPNEQFF.

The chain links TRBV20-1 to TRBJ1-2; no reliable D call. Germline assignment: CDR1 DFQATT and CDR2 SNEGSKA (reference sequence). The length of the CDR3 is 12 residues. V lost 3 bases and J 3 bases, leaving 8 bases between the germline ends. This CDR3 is CSASGRDYGYTF. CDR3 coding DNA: TGCAGTGCTAGTGGGAGGGACTATGGCTACACCTTC.

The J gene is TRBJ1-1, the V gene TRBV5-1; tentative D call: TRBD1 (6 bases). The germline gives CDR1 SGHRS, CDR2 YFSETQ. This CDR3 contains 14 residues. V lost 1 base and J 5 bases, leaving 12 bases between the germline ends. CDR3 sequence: CASSLSGVETEAFF. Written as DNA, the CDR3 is TGCGCCAGCAGCTTGTCAGGGGTTGAGACTGAAGCTTTCTTT.

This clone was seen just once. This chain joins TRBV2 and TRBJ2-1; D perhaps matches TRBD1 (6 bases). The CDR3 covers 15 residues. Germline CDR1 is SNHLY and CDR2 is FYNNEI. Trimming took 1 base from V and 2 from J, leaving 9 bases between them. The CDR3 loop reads CASSEDEGAYNEQFF. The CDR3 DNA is TGTGCCAGCAGTGAAGACGAGGGGGCCTACAATGAGCAGTTCTTC.

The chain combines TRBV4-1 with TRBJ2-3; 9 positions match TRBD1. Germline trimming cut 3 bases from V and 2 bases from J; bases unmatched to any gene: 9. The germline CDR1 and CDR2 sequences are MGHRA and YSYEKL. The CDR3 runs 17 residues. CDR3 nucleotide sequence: TGCGCCAGCAGCCAGCCAAAGGACAGGGGAATCACAGATACGCAGTATTTT. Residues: CASSQPKDRGITDTQYF.

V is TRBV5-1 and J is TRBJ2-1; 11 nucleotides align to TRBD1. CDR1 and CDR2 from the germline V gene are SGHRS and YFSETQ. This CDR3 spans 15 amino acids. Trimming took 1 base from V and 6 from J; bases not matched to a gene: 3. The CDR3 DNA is TGCGCCAGCAGCTTGCCCGGGACAGGGGGCAATGAGCAGTTCTTC. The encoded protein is CASSLPGTGGNEQFF.

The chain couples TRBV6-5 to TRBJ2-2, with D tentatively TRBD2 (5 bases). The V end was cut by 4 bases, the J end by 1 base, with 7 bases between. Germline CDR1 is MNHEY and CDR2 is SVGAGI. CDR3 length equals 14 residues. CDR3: CASSWTQNTGELFF. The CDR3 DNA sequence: TGTGCCAGCAGTTGGACTCAGAACACCGGGGAGCTGTTTTTT.

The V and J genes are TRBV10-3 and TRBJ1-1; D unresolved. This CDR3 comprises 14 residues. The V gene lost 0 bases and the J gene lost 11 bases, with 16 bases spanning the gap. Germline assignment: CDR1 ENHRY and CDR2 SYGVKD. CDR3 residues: CAISESSGSPVAFF. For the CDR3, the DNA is TGTGCCATCAGTGAGTCGTCCGGGTCTCCTGTGGCTTTCTTT.

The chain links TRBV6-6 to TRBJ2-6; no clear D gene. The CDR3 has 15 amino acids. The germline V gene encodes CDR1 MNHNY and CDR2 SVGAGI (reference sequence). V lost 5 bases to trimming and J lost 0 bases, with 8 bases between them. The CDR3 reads CASSRTDSGANVLTF. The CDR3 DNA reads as TGTGCCAGCAGTCGGACGGACTCTGGGGCCAACGTCCTGACTTTC.

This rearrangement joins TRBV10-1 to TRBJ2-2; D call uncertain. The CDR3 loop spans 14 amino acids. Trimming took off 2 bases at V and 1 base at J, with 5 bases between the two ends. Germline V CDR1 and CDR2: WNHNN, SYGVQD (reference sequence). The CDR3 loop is CASSEPGNTGELFF. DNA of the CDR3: TGCGCCAGCAGTGAGCCAGGGAACACCGGGGAGCTGTTTTTT.

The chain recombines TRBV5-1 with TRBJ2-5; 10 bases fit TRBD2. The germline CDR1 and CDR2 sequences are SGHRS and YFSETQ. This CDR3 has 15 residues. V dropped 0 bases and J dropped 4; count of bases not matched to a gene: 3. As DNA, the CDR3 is TGCGCCAGCAGCTTGGAGCGGGGGGGCGGAGAGACCCAGTACTTC. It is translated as CASSLERGGGETQYF.

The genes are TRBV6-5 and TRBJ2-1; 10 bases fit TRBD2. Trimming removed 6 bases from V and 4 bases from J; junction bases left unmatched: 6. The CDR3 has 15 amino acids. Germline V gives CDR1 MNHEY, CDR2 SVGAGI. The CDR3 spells CASRASGGAYNEQFF. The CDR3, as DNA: TGTGCCAGCAGAGCGAGCGGGGGGGCGTACAATGAGCAGTTCTTC.

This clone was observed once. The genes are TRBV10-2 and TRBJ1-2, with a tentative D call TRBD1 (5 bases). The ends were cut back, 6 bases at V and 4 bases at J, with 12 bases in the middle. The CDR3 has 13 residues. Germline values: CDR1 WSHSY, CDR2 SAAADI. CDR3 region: CASRITGPYGYTF. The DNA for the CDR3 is TGCGCCAGCAGAATTACAGGACCCTATGGCTACACCTTC.

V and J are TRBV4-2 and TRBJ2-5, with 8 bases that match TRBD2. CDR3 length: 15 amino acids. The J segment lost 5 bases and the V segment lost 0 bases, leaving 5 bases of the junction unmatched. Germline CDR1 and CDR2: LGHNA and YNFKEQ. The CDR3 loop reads CASSQDRGGPETQYF. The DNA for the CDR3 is TGTGCCAGCAGCCAAGACCGGGGGGGCCCTGAGACCCAGTACTTC.